The 14 T cell receptor beta chains in this list originate from one sample, sequenced in a study of blood T cells in healthy people across ages. The second PCR ran about 6 to 11 cycles with a sample-barcoded 5' primer and J-beta primers. MiXCR was run by TCRdb on the 5' RACE reads, yielding one entry per CDR3 protein. Found here are about 1.7 million distinct CDR3 sequences, 25% to 30% of them singletons; the top ten hold 7% to 9%. Sequences were obtained from blood. The receptor source for this set is a young woman in good health.

Worth noting for this clonotype: Just one base apart from a much larger clone, this may be a read error. In this CDR3 the conserved last residue, phenylalanine or tryptophan, is missing, so a read error is likely. The DNA is omitted, as the CDR3 cannot be located on it reliably, and the CDR3 follows TCRdb's listing. The J gene is TRBJ2-5, the V gene TRBV9; no DNA check was done on the table's D call, TRBD1. CDR1 and CDR2 (germline): SGDLS, YYNGEE. 12 amino acids form the CDR3, both terminal residues included. CDR3: CASSALGQGVYL.

Of note for this clonotype: A much larger clone differs from this one at a single base, so this may be a read error. The chain employs TRBV7-7 and TRBJ2-5, with TRBD2 matching 7 bases. J was trimmed by 11 bases and V by 1 base; bases with no gene match: 13. This CDR3 spans 15 amino acids. The germline gives CDR1 SSHAT, CDR2 FNYEAQ (reference sequence). CDR3 nucleotides: TGTGCCAGCAGCTTAGGGGCTAGCGGTCCCTACAAGCAGTACTTC. Translation: CASSLGASGPYKQYF.

This clonotype was detected ten times or more. This sequence joins TRBV5-6 and TRBJ1-2; TRBD1 matches 7 bases. Germline V lookup: CDR1 SGHDT, CDR2 YYEEEE. The CDR3 covers 15 residues. V shed 4 bases and J 4 bases; nucleotides not matched to a gene: 10. The CDR3 DNA reads TGTGCCAGCAGCCTGGGACCGGACAGGCTCTATGGCTACACCTTC. This gives the protein CASSLGPDRLYGYTF.

The chain joins TRBV20-1 to TRBJ2-1; TRBD2 aligns across 9 bases. V shed 4 bases and J 7 bases; nucleotides not matched to a gene: 8. Germline CDR1 is DFQATT and CDR2 is SNEGSKA (reference sequence). There are 14 residues in the CDR3. The CDR3 is CSAKDPSGKNEQFF. Here the CDR3 DNA reads TGCAGTGCTAAAGACCCTAGCGGGAAAAATGAGCAGTTCTTC.

As DNA, the CDR3 is TGTGCCAGCCTAACAGGGGCAGGGGGCACCTACGAGCAGTACTTC. This codes for CASLTGAGGTYEQYF. The chain combines TRBV27 with TRBJ2-7; 8 nucleotides match TRBD1. The CDR3 sequence is 15 residues long. The V and J ends lost 8 bases and 2 bases, in that order; junction bases with no gene match: 11. Germline V gene sequence: CDR1 MNHEY, CDR2 SMNVEV (reference sequence).

The J gene is TRBJ1-2, the V gene TRBV28, with TRBD1 as a possible D gene (6 bases). V lost 6 bases, J lost 0 bases, and 17 bases lay in between. Germline V gene sequence: CDR1 MDHEN, CDR2 SYDVKM. The CDR3 extends over 16 amino acids. CDR3 sequence: CASRPGQPRANYGYTF. The DNA for the CDR3 is TGTGCCAGCAGACCGGGACAACCGAGAGCTAACTATGGCTACACCTTC.

In its sample, this clonotype was seen many times. The chain is built from TRBV25-1 and TRBJ2-4, with TRBD1 matching over 11 bases. Trimming at V came to 3 bases and at J to 6 bases, leaving 7 bases not matched to a gene. This CDR3 region has 16 residues. CDR1 is MGHDK, CDR2 SYGVNS, per germline. In DNA form, the CDR3 reads TGTGCCAGCAGTGATGGGACAGGGGGGTTGCGAAACATTCAGTACTTC. Protein sequence: CASSDGTGGLRNIQYF.

This clonotype was seen many times. V and J are TRBV29-1 and TRBJ1-2; D perhaps matches TRBD1 (5 bases). Germline V lookup: CDR1 SQVTM, CDR2 ANQGSEA. Trimming left V 7 bases short and J 0 bases short, with 9 bases between. This CDR3 is 12 amino acids long. The CDR3 protein is CSGWGPNYGYTF. The CDR3, as DNA: TGCAGCGGATGGGGCCCTAACTATGGCTACACCTTC.

This chain joins TRBV5-1 and TRBJ2-7, with D possibly being TRBD2 (6 bases). CDR3 length equals 14 residues. From germline, CDR1 is SGHRS and CDR2 YFSETQ. With 2 bases removed from V and 5 bases from J, the gap between germline ends came to 14 bases. This CDR3 is CASSFPGRENEQYF. In nucleotides, the CDR3 is TGCGCCAGCAGCTTTCCCGGGAGAGAAAACGAGCAGTACTTC.

This clonotype was observed at least ten times. This sequence joins TRBV10-3 and TRBJ1-2; 7 nucleotides match TRBD1. After removal of 8 bases from V and 5 bases from J, the junction contained 11 bases not matched to a gene. Germline V gene lookup returns CDR1 ENHRY and CDR2 SYGVKD. This CDR3 has 14 amino acids. The CDR3, as DNA: TGTGCCATCCGCAGGGCTCAGGGGGGATATGGCTACACCTTC. Its translation: CAIRRAQGGYGYTF.

This clonotype appeared a few times. A junction end diverges from the germline sequence, so it may reflect a read error. The chain has TRBV20-1 and TRBJ1-5, with a possible D match to TRBD1 (5 bases). CDR3 length: 15 residues. Germline lookup yields CDR1 DFQATT and CDR2 SNEGSKA (reference sequence). The CDR3: CGAPWQGELNQPQHF. In DNA, the CDR3 is TGCGGTGCCCCATGGCAGGGTGAACTCAATCAGCCCCAGCATTTT.

This clonotype occurred a few times. The rearrangement joins TRBV6-5 to TRBJ1-5, with D perhaps TRBD1 (6 bases). CDR3 size: 15 residues. V lost 6 bases, J lost 4 bases, and 16 bases lay in between. Germline CDR1 reads MNHEY; CDR2 reads SVGAGI. The CDR3 region has the DNA TGTGCCAGCAGAAAACAGGGAGTTGGTAATCAGCCCCAGCATTTT. This sequence encodes CASRKQGVGNQPQHF.

This clonotype was counted only a few times. A junction boundary mismatches the germline segment, possibly from a read error. J is TRBJ2-7 and V is TRBV2; D is unclear. Looked up from germline, CDR1 is SNHLY and CDR2 is FYNNEI. The CDR3 sequence is 15 residues long. CDR3 sequence: CASSGQTLTTYEQYF. The DNA for the CDR3 is TGTGCCAGCAGTGGACAAACACTAACAACCTACGAGCAGTATTTC. Full variable domain (outside the CDR3, taken from reference TRBV2 and TRBJ2-7): EPEVTQTPSHQVTQMGQEVILRCVPISNHLYFYWYRQILGQKVEFLVSFYNNEISEKSEIFDDQFSVERPDGSNFTLKIRSTKLEDSAMYFCASSGQTLTTYEQYFGPGTRLTVT.

The chain is built from TRBV28 and TRBJ2-3; tentatively, D is TRBD2 (5 bases). The V gene lost 7 bases and the J gene lost 2 bases, with 13 bases spanning the gap. In germline, CDR1 is MDHEN, CDR2 SYDVKM. The CDR3 sequence is 14 residues long. This CDR3 is CASTVGDNTDTQYF. CDR3 DNA sequence: TGTGCCAGCACCGTGGGAGATAACACAGATACGCAGTATTTT. Looking up the rest from reference TRBV28 and TRBJ2-3 gives the full variable domain: DVKVTQSSRYLVKRTGEKVFLECVQDMDHENMFWYRQDPGLGLRLIYFSYDVKMKEKGDIPEGYSVSREKKERFSLILESASTNQTSMYLCASTVGDNTDTQYFGPGTRLTVL.